This TCR beta chain was recorded in a study of somatic mutations in cytotoxic T cells in rheumatoid arthritis. Study findings and constraints: TRBV07 appeared slightly underrepresented in the rheumatoid arthritis patients. That finding was not adjusted to account for multiple comparisons.

A word on this clone: Its antigen is not identified.

The method was immunoSEQ multiplex PCR; TCRdb's version includes in-frame clones alone and lacks a portion of them. The repertoire holds fewer than 20,000 clones, with 73% as singletons. The germline V and J ends were trimmed by 5 bases and 4 bases, with 18 bases remaining between them. The germline gives CDR1 LNHDA, CDR2 SQIVND (reference sequence). The CDR3 runs to 16 residues. The sequencing input was CD8+ T cells sorted from blood. This receptor was taken from a woman in her sixties in good health. The chain combines TRBV19 with TRBJ1-5; tentative D call: TRBD1 (5 bases). The CDR3 nucleotides read TGTGCCAGTAGTGTCCGAGGGGATACTCCTAATCAGCCCCAGCATTTT. The encoded protein is CASSVRGDTPNQPQHF.